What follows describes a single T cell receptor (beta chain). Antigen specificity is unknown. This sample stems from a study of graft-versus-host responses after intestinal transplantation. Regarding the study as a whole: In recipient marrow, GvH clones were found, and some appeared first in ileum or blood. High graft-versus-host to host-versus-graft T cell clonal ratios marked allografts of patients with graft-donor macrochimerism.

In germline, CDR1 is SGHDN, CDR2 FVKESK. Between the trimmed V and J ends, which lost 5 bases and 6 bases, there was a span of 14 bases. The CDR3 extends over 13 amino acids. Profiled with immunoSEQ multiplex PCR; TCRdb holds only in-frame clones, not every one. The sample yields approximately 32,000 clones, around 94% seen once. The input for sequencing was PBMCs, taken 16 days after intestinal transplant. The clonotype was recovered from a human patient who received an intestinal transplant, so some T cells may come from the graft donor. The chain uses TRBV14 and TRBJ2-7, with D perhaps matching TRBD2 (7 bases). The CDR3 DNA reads TGTGCCAGCAGCTACTCGCGGGGGCCCGAGCAGTACTTC. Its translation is CASSYSRGPEQYF.